This T cell receptor (beta chain) was sequenced during a study of OX40 agonist ivuxolimab in advanced cancers. Study at large: The patients' treatment was ivuxolimab, an agonistic anti-OX40 (CD134) antibody.

With regard to this clone: Its antigen is unknown.

Study results and caveats: CD8+ T cells were the subset that, on average, had more expanded clones than CD4+. Both blood CD4+ and CD8+ T cells showed clonal growth by week 6 at 0.1 to 3.0 mg/kg.

Produced via immunoSEQ multiplex PCR; TCRdb's table is partial and in-frame only. The data contain some 51,000 clones, approximately 83% of them singletons. The CDR3 totals 14 residues. Per germline, CDR1 MNHEY and CDR2 SVGAGI. V was clipped by 0 bases and J by 1 base, with 7 bases between them. The chain uses TRBV6-5 and TRBJ2-7; unclear D gene. This TCR derives from an adult with an advanced solid tumor such as melanoma, head and neck, liver or kidney cancer. The specimen comprised CD4+ or CD8+ T cells sorted from blood, sampled in a trial of the OX40 agonist ivuxolimab. CDR3 bases: TGTGCCAGCAGTTACTCTCCTTCATCCTACGAGCAGTACTTC. Protein product: CASSYSPSSYEQYF.